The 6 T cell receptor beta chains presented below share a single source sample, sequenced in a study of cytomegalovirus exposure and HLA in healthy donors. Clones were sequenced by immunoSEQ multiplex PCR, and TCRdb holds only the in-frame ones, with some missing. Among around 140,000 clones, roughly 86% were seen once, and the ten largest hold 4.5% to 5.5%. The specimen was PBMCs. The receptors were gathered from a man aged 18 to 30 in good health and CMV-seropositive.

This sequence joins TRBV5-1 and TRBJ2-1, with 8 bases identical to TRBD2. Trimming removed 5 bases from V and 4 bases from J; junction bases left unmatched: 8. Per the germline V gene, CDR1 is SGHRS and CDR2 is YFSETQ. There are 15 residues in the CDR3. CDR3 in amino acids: CASRVAGGDYNEQFF. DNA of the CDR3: TGCGCCAGCAGGGTTGCGGGGGGAGATTACAATGAGCAGTTCTTC.

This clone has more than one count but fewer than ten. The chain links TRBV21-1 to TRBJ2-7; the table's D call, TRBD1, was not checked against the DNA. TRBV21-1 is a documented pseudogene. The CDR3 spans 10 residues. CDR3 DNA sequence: TGTGCCAGGCAGGCCTACGAGCAGTACTTC. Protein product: CARQAYEQYF.

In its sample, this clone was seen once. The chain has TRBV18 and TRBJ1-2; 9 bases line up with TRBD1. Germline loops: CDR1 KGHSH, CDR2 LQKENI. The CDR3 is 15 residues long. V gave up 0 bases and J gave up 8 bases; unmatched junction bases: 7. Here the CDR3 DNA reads TGTGCCAGCTCACCACCGGGACAGGGAATTAGAGGCTACACCTTC. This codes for CASSPPGQGIRGYTF.

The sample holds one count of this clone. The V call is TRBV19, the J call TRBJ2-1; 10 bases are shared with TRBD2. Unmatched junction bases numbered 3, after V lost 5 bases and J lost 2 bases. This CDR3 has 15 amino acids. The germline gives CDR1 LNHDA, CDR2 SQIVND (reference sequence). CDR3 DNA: TGTGCCAGTAGTTTTAGCGGGGGGCCCTACAATGAGCAGTTCTTC. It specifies CASSFSGGPYNEQFF.

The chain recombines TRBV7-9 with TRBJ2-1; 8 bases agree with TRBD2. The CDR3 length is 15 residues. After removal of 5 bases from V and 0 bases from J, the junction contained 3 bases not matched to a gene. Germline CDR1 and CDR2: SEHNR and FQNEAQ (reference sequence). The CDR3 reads CASSAGTSSYNEQFF. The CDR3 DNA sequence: TGTGCCAGCAGCGCCGGGACTAGCTCCTACAATGAGCAGTTCTTC. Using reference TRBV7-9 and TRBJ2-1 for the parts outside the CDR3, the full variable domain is DTGVSQNPRHKITKRGQNVTFRCDPISEHNRLYWYRQTLGQGPEFLTYFQNEAQLEKSRLLSDRFSAERPKGSFSTLEIQRTEQGDSAMYLCASSAGTSSYNEQFFGPGTRLTVL.

The CDR3 reads CASSPTGAGNTIYF. CDR3 sequence (DNA): TGTGCCAGCAGTCCGACAGGGGCTGGAAACACCATATATTTT. This sequence joins TRBV6-6 and TRBJ1-3, with TRBD1 matching 8 bases. Germline trimming cut 5 bases from V and 2 bases from J; bases unmatched to any gene: 2. Germline CDR1 reads MNHNY; CDR2 reads SVGAGI (reference sequence). The length of the CDR3 is 14 residues.